One and the same sample provided the 14 T cell receptor beta chains below, sequenced in a study of control samples from healthy donors and cancer patients. Generated by immunoSEQ multiplex PCR, the TCRdb table keeps only in-frame clones and is missing some. Among 75,000 to 100,000 clones, approximately 90% were seen once, and the ten largest hold roughly 1.3%. The sample comprised blood. These receptors were collected from a woman in her forties or fifties in good health.

The chain is built from TRBV19 and TRBJ1-5; maybe TRBD1 (5 bases). The CDR3 totals 14 residues. Germline CDR1 LNHDA, CDR2 SQIVND (reference sequence). V lost 4 bases and J 4 bases, leaving 11 bases between the germline ends. The CDR3 protein is CASSNSGRNQPQHF. The CDR3 DNA is TGTGCCAGTAGTAACTCAGGGAGGAATCAGCCCCAGCATTTT.

The chain recombines TRBV6-5 with TRBJ1-4; D perhaps matches TRBD1 (6 bases). This CDR3 is 15 amino acids long. The V end lost 1 base, the J end lost 4 bases, and 10 bases lay between the germline ends. Per the germline V gene, CDR1 is MNHEY and CDR2 is SVGAGI. In DNA, the CDR3 is TGTGCCAGCAGTTACTTAGGGGGTAATAATGAAAAACTGTTTTTT. Translated, it gives CASSYLGGNNEKLFF.

This rearrangement joins TRBV5-8 to TRBJ1-5; no clear D. CDR3 length: 12 amino acids. The germline V gene encodes CDR1 SGHTS and CDR2 YDEGEE. With 2 bases removed from V and 7 bases from J, the gap between germline ends came to 7 bases. The CDR3 region has the DNA TGTGCCAGCAGCTTTGGGTCCCAGCCCCAGCATTTT. It specifies CASSFGSQPQHF. The full variable domain, its missing parts supplied by reference TRBV5-8 and TRBJ1-5, is EAGVTQSPTHLIKTRGQQATLRCSPISGHTSVYWYQQALGLGLQFLLWYDEGEERNRGNFPPRFSGRQFPNYSSELNVNALELEDSALYLCASSFGSQPQHFGDGTRLSIL.

The CDR3 sequence is CASSHAGTGGGYTF. The CDR3 DNA sequence: TGCGCCAGCAGCCATGCCGGGACAGGGGGAGGCTACACCTTC. This chain connects TRBV4-1 to TRBJ1-2, with 11 nucleotides matching TRBD1. Germline trimming cut 3 bases from V and 8 bases from J; bases unmatched to any gene: 5. The germline gives CDR1 MGHRA, CDR2 YSYEKL. The CDR3 has 14 residues.

The V and J genes are TRBV9 and TRBJ2-4; D perhaps matches TRBD1 (6 bases). The V end lost 0 bases, the J end lost 13 bases, and 20 bases lay between the germline ends. The CDR3 sequence is 15 residues long. CDR1 and CDR2 (germline): SGDLS, YYNGEE. CDR3 in amino acids: CASSVDSGSWGPQYF. CDR3 DNA sequence: TGTGCCAGCAGCGTAGATTCGGGTTCGTGGGGGCCCCAGTACTTC.

The chain employs TRBV27 and TRBJ2-1, with 10 bases lining up with TRBD2. Trimming at V came to 4 bases and at J to 4 bases, leaving 13 bases not matched to a gene. CDR1 is MNHEY, CDR2 SMNVEV, per germline (reference sequence). This CDR3 contains 18 residues. DNA for the CDR3: TGTGCCAGCAGTTCCCTCGAGGGACTAGCGCTGGGGTACAATGAGCAGTTCTTC. It translates to CASSSLEGLALGYNEQFF.

V gene TRBV7-2 combines with J gene TRBJ2-3; 7 bases are shared with TRBD2. Germline lookup yields CDR1 SGHTA and CDR2 FQGNSA. This CDR3 is 14 amino acids long. Germline trimming cut 3 bases from V and 5 bases from J; bases unmatched to any gene: 5. The CDR3 DNA reads TGTGCCAGCAGCTTTGGGGTAGCGGGAGATACGCAGTATTTT. This codes for CASSFGVAGDTQYF. The full variable domain, rest sourced from reference TRBV7-2 and TRBJ2-3, is GAGVSQSPSNKVTEKGKDVELRCDPISGHTALYWYRQSLGQGLEFLIYFQGNSAPDKSGLPSDRFSAERTGGSVSTLTIQRTQQEDSAVYLCASSFGVAGDTQYFGPGTRLTVL.

J is TRBJ2-3 and V is TRBV5-1; D gene ambiguous. There are 16 residues in the CDR3. Per germline, CDR1 SGHRS and CDR2 YFSETQ. The V and J ends lost 1 base and 3 bases respectively, with 15 bases between them. The chain's CDR3 is CASSLTSGVVTDTQYF. For the CDR3, the DNA is TGCGCCAGCAGCTTGACATCAGGAGTGGTTACAGATACGCAGTATTTT.

J is TRBJ2-3 and V is TRBV7-3; D tentatively fits TRBD1 or TRBD2 (5 bases each). Germline V CDR1 and CDR2: SGHTA, FQGTGA. This CDR3 has 14 amino acids. Trimming took 2 bases from V and 5 from J, leaving 11 bases between them. The CDR3: CASSLVGGIDTQYF. The CDR3 DNA reads TGTGCCAGCAGCTTAGTTGGGGGAATAGATACGCAGTATTTT.

The chain uses TRBV5-8 and TRBJ1-6; D is undetermined. Germline CDR1 and CDR2: SGHTS and YDEGEE. The CDR3 consists of 14 residues. The V and J ends lost 2 bases and 4 bases respectively, with 7 bases between them. The CDR3, as DNA: TGTGCCAGCAGCTTCGACTATTATAATTCACCCCTCCACTTT. It yields the protein CASSFDYYNSPLHF.

The rearrangement links TRBV7-3 to TRBJ1-4, with a possible D match to TRBD1 (5 bases). Between the trimmed V and J ends, which lost 3 bases and 11 bases, there was a span of 13 bases. CDR3 length: 13 amino acids. The germline V gene encodes CDR1 SGHTA and CDR2 FQGTGA. The CDR3 region is CASSLSGAGKLFF. The DNA for the CDR3 is TGTGCCAGCAGCTTGTCTGGGGCCGGCAAACTGTTTTTT.

J is TRBJ2-1 and V is TRBV19; 13 nucleotides match TRBD2. Per the germline V gene, CDR1 is LNHDA and CDR2 is SQIVND (reference sequence). Germline trimming cut 5 bases from V and 7 bases from J; bases unmatched to any gene: 5. The CDR3 spans 15 residues. The CDR3 loop reads CASSRTSGGKNEQFF. The CDR3 region has the DNA TGTGCCAGTAGTCGGACTAGCGGGGGTAAGAATGAGCAGTTCTTC.

The chain employs TRBV7-2 and TRBJ2-1, with a weak D call TRBD1 (6 bases). Germline CDR1 is SGHTA and CDR2 is FQGNSA. The CDR3 has 14 amino acids. Trimming shortened V by 5 bases and J by 7 bases, and 15 bases separated the two germline ends. The CDR3 coding sequence is TGTGCCAGCAGCCCGGCTGGGGGCTGGAATGAGCAGTTCTTC. It translates to CASSPAGGWNEQFF.

The rearrangement links TRBV2 to TRBJ2-3, with TRBD2 identical over 7 bases. The CDR3 runs to 16 residues. With V trimmed by 5 bases and J by 6 bases, 14 bases remained unmatched. Germline CDR1 is SNHLY and CDR2 is FYNNEI. The CDR3 region is CASSIAGTTTRDTQYF. The CDR3 nucleotides are TGTGCCAGCAGTATAGCCGGGACTACTACCAGGGATACGCAGTATTTT. Complete variable domain (other parts from reference TRBV2 and TRBJ2-3): EPEVTQTPSHQVTQMGQEVILRCVPISNHLYFYWYRQILGQKVEFLVSFYNNEISEKSEIFDDQFSVERPDGSNFTLKIRSTKLEDSAMYFCASSIAGTTTRDTQYFGPGTRLTVL.